Presented here are 22 T cell receptor beta chains from one specimen sequenced in a study of regulatory T cells in long-lasting Graves disease. TCR beta libraries were built with iRepertoire HTBI primers and Arm-PCR of CDR3 regions. TCRdb re-analysed the multiplex PCR reads in MiXCR, keeping a single row per CDR3 protein. Of about 470,000 distinct CDR3 sequences in the sample, roughly a fifth were seen once. Noted time point: persistent/refractory GD, antithyroid drugs over 5 years with positive TRAb. The authors made the TCR library using RNA they extracted from PBMCs. Sequencing used peripheral blood mononuclear cells (PBMCs), obtained when the disease was refractory, from a patient treated with antithyroid drugs. The receptors stem from a female donor with Graves disease.

In this sample, this clonotype turned up a few times. The genes are TRBV20-1 and TRBJ2-2; D may match TRBD1 or TRBD2 (6 bases each). With 0 bases removed from V and 3 bases from J, the gap between germline ends came to 11 bases. CDR3 length: 15 residues. The germline gives CDR1 DFQATT, CDR2 SNEGSKA (reference sequence). CDR3 amino acids: CSARDGGRDTGELFF. The CDR3 coding sequence is TGCAGTGCTAGAGACGGGGGCCGAGACACCGGGGAGCTGTTTTTT.

The table lists this clonotype with many counts. The V call is TRBV9, the J call TRBJ2-5, with 10 bases matching TRBD2. The CDR3 contains 15 residues. V shed 2 bases, J shed 3 bases, and the junction held 4 bases outside the gene matches. Looked up from germline, CDR1 is SGDLS and CDR2 is YYNGEE. The CDR3 DNA reads as TGTGCCAGCAGCGTGGGACTAGCGACTGAAGAGACCCAGTACTTC. Translating gives CASSVGLATEETQYF.

This clonotype has at least ten counts. V gene TRBV6-1 combines with J gene TRBJ1-1; weak D call: TRBD1 (6 bases). The germline CDR1 and CDR2 sequences are MNHNS and SASEGT. This CDR3 region has 14 residues. V was trimmed by 8 bases and J by 4 bases, leaving 17 bases between them. For the CDR3, the DNA is TGTGCCAGCGGGAAGGACAGAAGCTCCACTGAAGCTTTCTTT. Encoded protein: CASGKDRSSTEAFF.

This clonotype appeared many times. For the CDR3, the DNA is TGCAGTGCTAGTTGGACTAGCGGGTTCGAGCAGTACTTC. Encoded protein: CSASWTSGFEQYF. The chain employs TRBV20-1 and TRBJ2-7, with TRBD2 matching over 11 bases. Germline lookup yields CDR1 DFQATT and CDR2 SNEGSKA (reference sequence). Losses at the gene ends were 3 bases for V and 6 bases for J; bases not matched to a gene: 4. CDR3 size: 13 residues.

As concerns this clonotype: This sequence may be a read error, since a much larger clone differs from it by one base. Since the CDR3 does not end with the conserved phenylalanine or tryptophan, this likely comes from a read error. The chain uses TRBV6-2 or TRBV6-3 and TRBJ2-7; perhaps TRBD1 as D (6 bases). V was clipped by 8 bases and J by 7 bases, with 12 bases between them. Germline V gene sequence: CDR1 MNHEY, CDR2 SVGEGT. The CDR3 covers 11 residues. The CDR3 here is CASRDTGEQYL. The CDR3, as DNA: TGTGCCAGCCGGGACACTGGGGAGCAGTACCTC.

This chain joins TRBV20-1 and TRBJ2-5, with D possibly TRBD1 on 6 matching bases. The CDR3 is 13 residues long. Germline lookup yields CDR1 DFQATT and CDR2 SNEGSKA (reference sequence). The CDR3: CSVPRGGKETQYF. The CDR3 nucleotides read TGCAGCGTCCCCCGAGGGGGAAAAGAGACCCAGTACTTC.

The table lists this clonotype with many counts. V is TRBV28 and J is TRBJ2-5; D is perhaps TRBD2 (5 bases). The germline CDR1 and CDR2 sequences are MDHEN and SYDVKM. V lost 2 bases and J lost 5, with 12 bases in between. The CDR3 runs to 14 residues. The CDR3 sequence: CASSLLGVLETQYF. CDR3 bases: TGTGCCAGCAGTTTACTCGGGGTATTGGAGACCCAGTACTTC.

CDR3 DNA: TGTGCCAGCAGTTTACTACGACAGGGGTACAACTATGGCTACACCTTC. Translation gives CASSLLRQGYNYGYTF. The chain has TRBV27 and TRBJ1-2; 8 nucleotides align to TRBD1. Per germline, CDR1 MNHEY and CDR2 SMNVEV (reference sequence). This CDR3 is built from 16 residues. V shed 2 bases and J 2 bases; nucleotides not matched to a gene: 7.

J is TRBJ1-5 and V is TRBV3-1; 9 bases match TRBD1. Germline loops: CDR1 LGHDT, CDR2 YNNKEL (reference sequence). Trimming cost V 2 bases and J 5 bases; bases outside gene matches: 10. The CDR3 runs 17 residues. This CDR3 is CASSQSRGTGWHQPQHF. The CDR3 DNA follows: TGTGCCAGCAGCCAATCGAGGGGGACAGGGTGGCATCAGCCCCAGCATTTT.

The rearrangement joins TRBV25-1 to TRBJ2-3, with no clear D. V lost 1 base, J lost 2 bases, and 16 bases lay in between. The CDR3 extends over 17 amino acids. Germline values: CDR1 MGHDK, CDR2 SYGVNS. CDR3 nucleotide sequence: TGTGCCAGCAGTGAATTTACGGGTGGTCGAGACACAGATACGCAGTATTTT. This encodes CASSEFTGGRDTDTQYF.

This clonotype was seen a few times. This chain connects TRBV6-1 to TRBJ2-5; D is undetermined. CDR1 is MNHNS, CDR2 SASEGT, per germline. This CDR3 has 13 amino acids. V was cut by 6 bases and J by 4 bases, with 12 bases left in between. CDR3 in DNA: TGTGCCAGCAGGGGCCAGCCGGGAGAGACCCAGTACTTC. It codes for CASRGQPGETQYF.

In its sample, this clonotype was seen many times. The gene calls are TRBV19 and TRBJ2-5; 7 bases match TRBD2. The CDR3 totals 16 residues. V lost 3 bases and J lost 5; bases outside the gene matches: 12. The germline V gene has CDR1 LNHDA and CDR2 SQIVND (reference sequence). The CDR3 region is CASSIHQRGFGETQYF. CDR3 nucleotide sequence: TGTGCCAGTAGTATTCATCAGCGGGGTTTTGGGGAGACCCAGTACTTC.

This clonotype turned up a few times. This rearrangement joins TRBV7-2 to TRBJ1-4; D is possibly TRBD1 (5 bases). The CDR3 is 16 amino acids. In germline, CDR1 is SGHTA, CDR2 FQGNSA. The V and J ends lost 1 base and 8 bases respectively, with 17 bases between them. CDR3 bases: TGTGCCAGCAGCTTAGAATCCGGGGTTCGGGGGGAAAAACTGTTTTTT. Encoded protein: CASSLESGVRGEKLFF.

This sequence joins TRBV5-1 and TRBJ2-7; 13 bases are shared with TRBD2. The CDR3 is 16 residues long. V was clipped by 4 bases and J by 6 bases; unmatched bases: 10. The germline V gene encodes CDR1 SGHRS and CDR2 YFSETQ. The CDR3 DNA reads TGCGCCAGCAGCCTCGGGACTAGCGGGACTTTTTCCGAGCAGTACTTC. Its translation: CASSLGTSGTFSEQYF. The variable domain in full, with the rest retrieved from reference TRBV5-1 and TRBJ2-7, is KAGVTQTPRYLIKTRGQQVTLSCSPISGHRSVSWYQQTPGQGLQFLFEYFSETQRNKGNFPGRFSGRQFSNSRSEMNVSTLELGDSALYLCASSLGTSGTFSEQYFGPGTRLTVT.

In this sample, this clonotype turned up a few times. The rearrangement joins TRBV30 to TRBJ1-4; TRBD1 is a possible D gene (6 bases). The CDR3 has 13 amino acids. The germline CDR1 and CDR2 sequences are GTSNPN and SVGIG (reference sequence). V lost 7 bases and J 5 bases, leaving 14 bases between the germline ends. The CDR3 loop is CASQDSVNEKLFF. In nucleotides, the CDR3 is TGTGCCTCCCAGGACAGCGTGAATGAAAAACTGTTTTTT.

This clonotype was seen many times. The chain combines TRBV27 with TRBJ2-7; no clear D. This CDR3 contains 18 residues. Between the trimmed V and J ends, which lost 0 bases and 2 bases, there was a span of 20 bases. Germline lookup yields CDR1 MNHEY and CDR2 SMNVEV (reference sequence). CDR3 amino acids: CASSLSSSASPPTYEQYF. For the CDR3, the DNA is TGTGCCAGCAGTTTATCGAGTTCGGCCTCACCCCCTACCTACGAGCAGTACTTC.

This clonotype showed up many times. V gene TRBV6-2 or TRBV6-3 combines with J gene TRBJ1-1; no reliable D call. Germline lookup yields CDR1 MNHEY and CDR2 SVGEGT. The CDR3 has 16 residues. Trimming stripped 0 bases from V and 0 bases from J, with 11 bases between. CDR3 in amino acids: CASSYSTRVVNTEAFF. The CDR3 coding sequence is TGTGCCAGCAGTTACTCGACGCGGGTCGTGAACACTGAAGCTTTCTTT.

This clonotype appeared a few times. The genes are TRBV6-9 and TRBJ1-2; D is possibly TRBD1 (6 bases). This CDR3 contains 13 residues. The ends were cut back, 3 bases at V and 5 bases at J, with 10 bases in the middle. Per the germline V gene, CDR1 is MNHGY and CDR2 is SVAAGI. The CDR3 loop is CASSYRDKYGYTF. The DNA of the CDR3 is TGTGCCAGCAGTTACAGGGACAAATATGGCTACACCTTC.

This clonotype has just a few counts. The chain carries TRBV19 and TRBJ2-5; no reliable D call. The ends were cut back, 6 bases at V and 4 bases at J, with 12 bases in the middle. CDR1 and CDR2 (germline): LNHDA, SQIVND (reference sequence). The CDR3 is 13 amino acids. The CDR3 loop reads CASRSDRRETQYF. The CDR3 nucleotides are TGTGCCAGTAGGTCGGATAGGAGAGAGACCCAGTACTTC.

This chain links TRBV7-9 with TRBJ2-2; 9 bases align to TRBD2. CDR1 and CDR2 (germline): SEHNR, FQNEAQ (reference sequence). This CDR3 contains 16 residues. V gave up 1 base and J gave up 1 base; unmatched junction bases: 1. This CDR3 is CASSLEAGGNTGELFF. The CDR3 region has the DNA TGTGCCAGCAGCTTAGAAGCGGGGGGGAACACCGGGGAGCTGTTTTTT.

This clonotype was seen a few times. The chain is built from TRBV12-3 or TRBV12-4 and TRBJ1-5; maybe TRBD1 (6 bases). The CDR3 sequence is 14 residues long. Trimming left V 5 bases short and J 7 bases short, with 15 bases between. The CDR3 loop reads CASSKGQGKQPQHF. For the CDR3, the DNA is TGTGCCAGCAGTAAAGGGCAGGGGAAACAGCCCCAGCATTTT.

The CDR3 DNA is TGCAGCGTAGCACCGGGACAGGGAGTCGATGGCTACACCTTC. The encoded protein is CSVAPGQGVDGYTF. The gene calls are TRBV29-1 and TRBJ1-2; TRBD1 matches 9 bases. The CDR3 has 14 amino acids. Germline V gene data show CDR1 as SQVTM and CDR2 as ANQGSEA. The V gene end was trimmed by 6 bases and the J gene end by 6 bases; junction bases not matched to a gene: 11.